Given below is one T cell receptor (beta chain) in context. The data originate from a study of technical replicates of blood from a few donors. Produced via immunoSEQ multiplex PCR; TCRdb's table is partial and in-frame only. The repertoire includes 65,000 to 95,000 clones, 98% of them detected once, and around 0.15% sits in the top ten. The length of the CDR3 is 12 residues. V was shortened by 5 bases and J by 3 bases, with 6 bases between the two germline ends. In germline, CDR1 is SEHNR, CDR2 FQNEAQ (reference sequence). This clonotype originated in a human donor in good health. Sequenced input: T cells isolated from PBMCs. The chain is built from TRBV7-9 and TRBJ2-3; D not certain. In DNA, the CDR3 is TGTGCCAGCAGCCTGTCTACAGATACGCAGTATTTT. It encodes CASSLSTDTQYF. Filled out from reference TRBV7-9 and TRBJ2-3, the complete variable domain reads DTGVSQNPRHKITKRGQNVTFRCDPISEHNRLYWYRQTLGQGPEFLTYFQNEAQLEKSRLLSDRFSAERPKGSFSTLEIQRTEQGDSAMYLCASSLSTDTQYFGPGTRLTVL.